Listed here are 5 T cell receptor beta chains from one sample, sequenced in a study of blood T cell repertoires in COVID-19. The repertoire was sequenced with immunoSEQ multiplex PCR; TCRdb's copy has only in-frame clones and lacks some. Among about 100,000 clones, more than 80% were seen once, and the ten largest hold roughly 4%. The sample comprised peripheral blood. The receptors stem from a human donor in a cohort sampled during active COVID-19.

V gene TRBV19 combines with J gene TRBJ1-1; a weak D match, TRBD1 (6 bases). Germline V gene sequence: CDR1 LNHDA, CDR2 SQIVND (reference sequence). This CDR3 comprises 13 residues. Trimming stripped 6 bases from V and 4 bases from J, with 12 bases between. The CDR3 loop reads CASRDRIVTEAFF. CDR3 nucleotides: TGTGCCAGTAGAGACAGGATTGTCACTGAAGCTTTCTTT.

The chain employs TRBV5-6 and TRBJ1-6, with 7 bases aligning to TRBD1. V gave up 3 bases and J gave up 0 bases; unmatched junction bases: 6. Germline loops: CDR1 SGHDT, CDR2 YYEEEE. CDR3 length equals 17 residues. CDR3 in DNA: TGTGCCAGCAGCTCCAGACAGGGAAACTCCTATAATTCACCCCTCCACTTT. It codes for CASSSRQGNSYNSPLHF.

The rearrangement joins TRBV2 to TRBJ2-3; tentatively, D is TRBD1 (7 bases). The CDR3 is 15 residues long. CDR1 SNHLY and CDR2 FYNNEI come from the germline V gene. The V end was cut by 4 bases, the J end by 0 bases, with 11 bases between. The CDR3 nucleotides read TGTGCCAGCAGTGCCCAGGGGGGTAGCACAGATACGCAGTATTTT. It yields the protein CASSAQGGSTDTQYF.

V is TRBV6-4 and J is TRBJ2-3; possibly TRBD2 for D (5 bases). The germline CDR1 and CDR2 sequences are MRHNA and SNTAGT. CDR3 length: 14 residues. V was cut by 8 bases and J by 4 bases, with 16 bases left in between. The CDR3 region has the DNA TGTGCCAGCCCCCGGTCATCAGCGGCAGATACGCAGTATTTT. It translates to CASPRSSAADTQYF.

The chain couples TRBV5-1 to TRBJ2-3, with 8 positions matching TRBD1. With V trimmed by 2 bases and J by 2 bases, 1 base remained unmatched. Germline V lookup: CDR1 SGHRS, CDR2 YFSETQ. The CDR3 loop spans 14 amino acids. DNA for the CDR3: TGCGCCAGCAGCTTACAGGGGGACACAGATACGCAGTATTTT. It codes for CASSLQGDTDTQYF. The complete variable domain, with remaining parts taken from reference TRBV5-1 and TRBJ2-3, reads KAGVTQTPRYLIKTRGQQVTLSCSPISGHRSVSWYQQTPGQGLQFLFEYFSETQRNKGNFPGRFSGRQFSNSRSEMNVSTLELGDSALYLCASSLQGDTDTQYFGPGTRLTVL.